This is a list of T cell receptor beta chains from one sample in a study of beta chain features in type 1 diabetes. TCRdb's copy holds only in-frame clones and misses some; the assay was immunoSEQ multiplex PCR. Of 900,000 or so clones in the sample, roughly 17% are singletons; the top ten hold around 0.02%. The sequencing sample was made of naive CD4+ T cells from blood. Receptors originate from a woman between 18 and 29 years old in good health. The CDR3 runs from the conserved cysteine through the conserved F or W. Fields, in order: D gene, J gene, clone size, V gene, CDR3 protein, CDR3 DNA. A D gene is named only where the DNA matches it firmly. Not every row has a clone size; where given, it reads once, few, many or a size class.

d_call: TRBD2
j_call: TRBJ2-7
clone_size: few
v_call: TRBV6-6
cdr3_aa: CASVPTSGYYEQYF
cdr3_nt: TGTGCCAGTGTACCGACTAGCGGATACTACGAGCAGTACTTC

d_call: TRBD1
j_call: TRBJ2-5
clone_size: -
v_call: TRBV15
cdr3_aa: CATSYPGQGGKTQYF
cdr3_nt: TGTGCCACCAGTTATCCGGGACAGGGAGGGAAGACCCAGTACTTC

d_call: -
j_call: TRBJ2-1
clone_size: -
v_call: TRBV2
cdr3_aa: CASSERVGYNEQFF
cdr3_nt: TGTGCCAGCAGTGAGAGGGTGGGGTACAATGAGCAGTTCTTC

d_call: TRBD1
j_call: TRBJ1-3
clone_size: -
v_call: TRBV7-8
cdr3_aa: CASSSNHPGQGHGFGNTIYF
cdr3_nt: TGTGCCAGCAGCTCAAATCACCCTGGACAGGGGCACGGTTTTGGAAACACCATATATTTT

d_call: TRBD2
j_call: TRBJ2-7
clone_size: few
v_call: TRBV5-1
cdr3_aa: CASSFGGSAPTYEQYF
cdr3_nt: TGCGCCAGCAGCTTTGGCGGGAGTGCCCCCACCTACGAGCAGTACTTC

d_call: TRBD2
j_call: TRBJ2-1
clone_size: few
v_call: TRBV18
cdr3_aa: CASSPREVSYNEQFF
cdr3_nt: TGTGCCAGCTCACCGCGGGAGGTCTCCTACAATGAGCAGTTCTTC

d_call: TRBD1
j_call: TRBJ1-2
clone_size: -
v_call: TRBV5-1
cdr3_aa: CASSRDREYGYTF
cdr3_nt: TGCGCCAGCAGCAGGGACAGGGAGTATGGCTACACCTTC

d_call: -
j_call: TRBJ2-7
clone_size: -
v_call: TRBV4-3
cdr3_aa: CASSQVWGGPYEQYF
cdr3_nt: TGCGCCAGCAGCCAAGTGTGGGGCGGGCCCTACGAGCAGTACTTC

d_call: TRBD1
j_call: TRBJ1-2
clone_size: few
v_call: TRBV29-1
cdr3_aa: CSAGTGGVYGYTF
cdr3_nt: TGCAGCGCCGGGACAGGGGGCGTGTATGGCTACACCTTC

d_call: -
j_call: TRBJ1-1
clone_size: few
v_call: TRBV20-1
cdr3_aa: CRPGSTEAFF
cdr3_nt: TGCCGTCCGGGCTCCACTGAAGCTTTCTTT

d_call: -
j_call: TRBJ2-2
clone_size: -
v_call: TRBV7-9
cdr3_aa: CASSLLSANTGELFF
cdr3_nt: TGTGCCAGCAGCTTATTGTCCGCGAACACCGGGGAGCTGTTTTTT

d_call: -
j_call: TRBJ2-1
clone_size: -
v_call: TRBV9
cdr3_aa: CASSVLGSYNEQFF
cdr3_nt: TGTGCCAGCAGCGTACTGGGTTCCTACAATGAGCAGTTCTTC

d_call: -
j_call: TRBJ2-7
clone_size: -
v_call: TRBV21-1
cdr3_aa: CASSKERAPDPLTYEQYF
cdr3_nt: TGTGCCAGCAGCAAAGAGAGGGCTCCGGACCCCCTTACCTACGAGCAGTACTTC

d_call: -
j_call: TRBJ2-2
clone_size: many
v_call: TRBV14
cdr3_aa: CASSRQNTGELFF
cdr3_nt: TGTGCCAGCAGCCGGCAGAACACCGGGGAGCTGTTTTTT

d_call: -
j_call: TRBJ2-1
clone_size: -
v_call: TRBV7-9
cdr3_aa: CASSLFSFVGNNEQFF
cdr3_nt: TGTGCCAGCAGCTTATTTTCGTTTGTGGGAAACAATGAGCAGTTCTTC

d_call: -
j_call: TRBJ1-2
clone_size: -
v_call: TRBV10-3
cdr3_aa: CASRQKDHYGYTF
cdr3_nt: TGTGCCTCAAGACAGAAAGATCACTATGGCTACACCTTC

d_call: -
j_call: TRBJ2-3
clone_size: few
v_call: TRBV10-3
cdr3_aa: CAISEYPTDTQYF
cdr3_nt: TGTGCCATCAGTGAGTACCCCACAGATACGCAGTATTTT

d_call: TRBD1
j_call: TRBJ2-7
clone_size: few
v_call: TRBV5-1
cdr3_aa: CASSRRTGDYEQYF
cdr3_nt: TGCGCCAGCAGTCGCCGGACAGGGGACTACGAGCAGTACTTC

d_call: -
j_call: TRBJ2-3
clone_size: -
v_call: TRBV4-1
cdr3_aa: CASSQGSGIPDTQYF
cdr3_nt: TGCGCCAGCAGCCAAGGGTCTGGCATCCCAGATACGCAGTATTTT

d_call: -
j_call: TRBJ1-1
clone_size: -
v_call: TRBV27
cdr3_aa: CASSSGRRNTEAFF
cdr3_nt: TGTGCCAGCAGTTCGGGACGGAGGAACACTGAAGCTTTCTTT

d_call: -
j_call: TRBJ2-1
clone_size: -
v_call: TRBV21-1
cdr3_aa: CASIPTYNEQFF
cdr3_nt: TGTGCCAGCATCCCAACATACAATGAGCAGTTCTTC

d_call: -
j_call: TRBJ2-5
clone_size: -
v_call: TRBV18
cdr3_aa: CASSPPSSQETQYF
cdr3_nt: TGTGCCAGCTCACCACCATCATCACAAGAGACCCAGTACTTC

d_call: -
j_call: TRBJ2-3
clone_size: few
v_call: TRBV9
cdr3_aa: CASSVRGDRSTDTQYF
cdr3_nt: TGTGCCAGCAGCGTGCGGGGAGATAGGTCGACAGATACGCAGTATTTT

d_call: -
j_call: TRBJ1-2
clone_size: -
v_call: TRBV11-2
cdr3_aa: CASSLANYGYTF
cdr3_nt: TGTGCCAGCAGCTTGGCTAACTATGGCTACACCTTC

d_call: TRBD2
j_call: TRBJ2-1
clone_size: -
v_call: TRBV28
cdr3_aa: CASSPTSGRRGGHNEQFF
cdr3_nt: TGTGCCAGCAGCCCGACTAGCGGGAGACGAGGGGGCCACAATGAGCAGTTCTTC

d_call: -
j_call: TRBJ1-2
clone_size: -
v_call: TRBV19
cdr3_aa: CATLTAGSYGYTF
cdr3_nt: TGTGCCACCTTGACGGCAGGGTCGTATGGCTACACCTTC

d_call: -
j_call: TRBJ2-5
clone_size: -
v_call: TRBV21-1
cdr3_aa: CASSKGPQGFIGETQYF
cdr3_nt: TGTGCCAGCAGCAAGGGACCGCAAGGTTTCATAGGGGAGACCCAGTACTTC

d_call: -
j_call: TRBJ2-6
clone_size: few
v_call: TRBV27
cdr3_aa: CASRLVGANVLTF
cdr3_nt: TGTGCCAGCAGGCTCGTTGGGGCCAACGTCCTGACTTTC

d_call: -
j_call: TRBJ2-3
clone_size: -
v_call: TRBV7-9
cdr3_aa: CASSLTDAQYF
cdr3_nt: TGTGCCAGCAGCTTAACAGACGCGCAGTATTTT

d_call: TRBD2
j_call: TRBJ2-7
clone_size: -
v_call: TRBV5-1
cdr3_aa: CASSLAGSSGSAYEQYF
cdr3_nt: TGCGCCAGCAGCTTGGCCGGTTCTAGCGGGAGTGCCTACGAGCAGTACTTC

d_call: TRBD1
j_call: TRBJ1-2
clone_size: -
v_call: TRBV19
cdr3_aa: CASTDRAAAGYTF
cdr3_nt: TGTGCCAGTACTGACAGGGCGGCGGCTGGCTACACCTTC